This T cell receptor beta chain was captured in a study of blood T cells in healthy people across ages. The CDR3 contains 16 residues. Germline V gene lookup returns CDR1 LGHNA and CDR2 YSLEER. The V and J ends lost 0 bases and 3 bases respectively, with 12 bases between them. This clonotype was counted only a few times. Healthy Russian Caucasian donors spanned ages about 6 to 100 years. For the second PCR, which ran for about 6 to 11 cycles, a sample-barcoded 5' primer and a J-beta primer mix were used. TCRdb passed the 5' RACE reads through MiXCR, listing each CDR3 protein once. In the table there are about 1.8 million distinct CDR3 sequences, around 48% of which are singletons.

The material sequenced was blood. The rearrangement uses TRBV4-3 and TRBJ2-1, with a weak D call TRBD2 (7 bases). This clonotype was sampled from a middle-aged woman in good health. The CDR3 DNA follows: TGCGCCAGCAGCCAAGATGGGGGGGGCATCTACAATGAGCAGTTCTTC. Translation gives CASSQDGGGIYNEQFF.